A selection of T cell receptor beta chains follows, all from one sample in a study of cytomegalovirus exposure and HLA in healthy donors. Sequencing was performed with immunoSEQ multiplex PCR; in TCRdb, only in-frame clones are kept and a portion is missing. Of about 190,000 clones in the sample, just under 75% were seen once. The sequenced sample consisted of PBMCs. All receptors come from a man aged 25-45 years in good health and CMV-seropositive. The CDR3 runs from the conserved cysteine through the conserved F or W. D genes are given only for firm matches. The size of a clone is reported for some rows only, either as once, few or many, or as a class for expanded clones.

CASSSRRDTQYF,TGTGCCAGCAGCTCCCGGCGGGATACGCAGTATTTT,TRBV5-6,-,TRBJ2-3,-
CASSLPGTGTYEQYF,TGTGCCAGCAGCTTACCCGGGACAGGGACCTACGAGCAGTACTTC,TRBV7-8,TRBD1,TRBJ2-7,once
CATRGFDSNQPQHF,TGTGCCACCCGAGGGTTTGATAGCAATCAGCCCCAGCATTTT,TRBV10-3,-,TRBJ1-5,-
CASGVVGLAGVGSYNEQFF,TGTGCCAGCGGAGTTGTTGGGCTAGCCGGGGTGGGGTCCTACAATGAGCAGTTCTTC,TRBV28,-,TRBJ2-1,-
CASSTQLTRSNSPLHF,TGTGCCAGTAGTACCCAATTGACAAGGTCTAATTCACCCCTCCACTTT,TRBV19,-,TRBJ1-6,-
CASSPQGDSPLHF,TGTGCCAGCTCACCGCAGGGGGATTCACCCCTCCACTTT,TRBV18,TRBD1,TRBJ1-6,-
CASSVEPLRRGGYNEQFF,TGTGCCAGCAGCGTAGAACCCTTAAGGCGGGGAGGCTACAATGAGCAGTTCTTC,TRBV9,-,TRBJ2-1,few
CASSLSEGAEAFF,TGTGCCAGCAGCTTAAGCGAGGGCGCCGAAGCTTTCTTT,TRBV7-9,-,TRBJ1-1,-
CASSGIGLAKSNEQFF,TGTGCCAGCAGCGGCATAGGACTAGCCAAGTCGAATGAGCAGTTCTTC,TRBV9,TRBD2,TRBJ2-1,-
CASSTLAGRANEQFF,TGTGCCAGCAGCACACTAGCGGGAAGGGCTAATGAGCAGTTCTTC,TRBV7-2,TRBD2,TRBJ2-1,few
CASSLVREITEAFF,TGCGCCAGCAGCTTGGTTAGGGAGATCACTGAAGCTTTCTTT,TRBV5-1,-,TRBJ1-1,-
CASSSLLGTVYGNTIYF,TGTGCCAGCAGCTCCCTTTTAGGGACAGTTTATGGAAACACCATATATTTT,TRBV7-2,TRBD1,TRBJ1-3,-
CAWNPRLNQPQHF,TGTGCCTGGAACCCCAGGCTGAATCAGCCCCAGCATTTT,TRBV30,-,TRBJ1-5,-
CASSLTDGGVDEQYF,TGTGCCAGCAGCCTGACTGACGGGGGAGTTGACGAGCAGTACTTC,TRBV13,-,TRBJ2-7,-
CASTYGTGQNQPQHF,TGTGCCAGCACCTATGGGACAGGCCAGAATCAGCCCCAGCATTTT,TRBV6-1,TRBD1,TRBJ1-5,-
CASSISGGSNYGYTF,TGTGCCAGCAGCATCTCCGGGGGAAGCAACTATGGCTACACCTTC,TRBV7-3,-,TRBJ1-2,-
CASSSLAGQYF,TGTGCCAGCAGCTCACTAGCGGGACAGTACTTC,TRBV7-9,TRBD2,TRBJ2-7,once
CASTGQGDARAILQYF,TGTGCCAGCACGGGACAGGGGGACGCAAGGGCCATACTGCAGTATTTT,TRBV11-2,TRBD1,TRBJ2-3,-
CASSQGGGADTQYF,TGTGCCAGCAGTCAGGGAGGAGGGGCAGATACGCAGTATTTT,TRBV6-4,-,TRBJ2-3,-
CASSVGGITEAFF,TGTGCCAGCAGCGTCGGGGGGATCACTGAAGCTTTCTTT,TRBV9,-,TRBJ1-1,-
CAISDLQGSNQPQHF,TGTGCCATCAGTGACCTACAGGGATCCAATCAGCCCCAGCATTTT,TRBV10-3,-,TRBJ1-5,-
CASSLRLAGGVNEQYF,TGTGCCAGCAGCCTCAGACTAGCGGGGGGGGTCAACGAGCAGTACTTC,TRBV7-8,TRBD2,TRBJ2-7,few